Below, one T cell receptor beta chain is given with its context. Sequenced by immunoSEQ multiplex PCR; TCRdb stores in-frame clones only, minus some. The sample contains 55,000 to 75,000 clones, 80% to 90% of which appear only once. The time point: after neoadjuvant nivolumab, at surgical resection. The CDR3 covers 13 residues. Germline CDR1 is MNHNS and CDR2 is SASEGT. V was shortened by 10 bases and J by 1 base, with 14 bases between the two germline ends. This entry is derived from a study of neoadjuvant anti-PD-1 for oral cavity cancer. The V gene is TRBV6-1, the J gene TRBJ2-7, with no clear D. The clonotype comes from a person between 40 and 85 years old with oral cavity squamous cell carcinoma. This specimen consisted of PBMCs, obtained after nivolumab (anti-PD-1) treatment. The CDR3 DNA sequence: TGTGCCATCGACGTCAGGATTTCCTACGAGCAGTACTTC. This gives the protein CAIDVRISYEQYF.